This T cell receptor beta chain was identified in a study of shared clonotypes between healthy human individuals. Study outcomes and limitations: Estimated richness was generally greater in naive than memory subsets.

The repertoire was sequenced with immunoSEQ multiplex PCR; TCRdb's copy has only in-frame clones and lacks some. The sample has about 680,000 clones; around 90% are singletons. In the naive CD8 group, cells lacked CD45RO and were positively selected for CCR7, so terminally differentiated effector memory CD45RA+ cells were left out. The CDR3 is 15 residues long. The germline gives CDR1 MNHNS, CDR2 SASEGT. Trimming pared 2 bases from V and 0 bases from J, leaving 8 bases between. A word on this clone: Its target is unknown.

This chain uses TRBV6-1 with TRBJ1-3; no clear D. Source material: naive CD8+ T cells sorted from blood. The TCR sequence derives from a man aged 25-45 years in good health. CDR3 DNA: TGTGCCAGCAGTGAACATCCGAGCTCTGGAAACACCATATATTTT. Amino acids: CASSEHPSSGNTIYF.